This record looks at one T cell receptor beta chain sequence and its context. The antigen remains undetermined. The identical CDR3 is also encoded by other nucleotide sequences in the sample. This sample is drawn from a study of shared clonotypes between healthy human individuals. Study findings and constraints: Across subsets, estimated richness was generally greater for naive than for memory populations. Non-shared clonotypes displayed generation probabilities falling below those of clonotypes present in all four donors.

CDR1 and CDR2 (germline): KGHSH, LQKENI. The CDR3 consists of 14 residues. Trimming stripped 2 bases from V and 0 bases from J, with 7 bases between. Some clones are missing from TCRdb's copy, which holds only in-frame ones; the method was immunoSEQ multiplex PCR. The table has 1.5 million to 1.9 million clones, roughly 98% seen once. The TCR originated in a man aged 25-45 years in good health. Source material: naive CD4+ T cells sorted from blood. Regarding subset: CD45RA+ positively selected. The chain joins TRBV18 to TRBJ1-1; D is uncertain. CDR3 nucleotide sequence: TGTGCCAGCTCACCATCGCTGATGAACACTGAAGCTTTCTTT. Translated: CASSPSLMNTEAFF.